A selection of T cell receptor beta chains follows, all from one sample in a study of technical replicates of blood from a handful of donors. Sequencing was performed with immunoSEQ multiplex PCR; in TCRdb, only in-frame clones are kept and a portion is missing. The table shows about 80,000 clones, with approximately 98% occurring only once. The specimen sequenced was T cells isolated from PBMCs. These receptors were taken from a human donor in good health. Both conserved end residues are trimmed from each CDR3.

cdr3_length j_call v_call cdr3_aa
11 TRBJ2-1 TRBV10-3 AISRDRVNEQF
9 TRBJ1-3 TRBV5-4 ASSQGNTIY
11 TRBJ2-3 TRBV6-5 ASTPHGTDTQY
12 TRBJ1-5 TRBV30 AWSVGSSNQPQH
13 TRBJ2-3 TRBV2 ARIKWRELTDTQY
13 TRBJ1-5 TRBV2 ASSEGAGGGQPQH
12 TRBJ2-3 TRBV11-2 ASSLLLSTDTQY
11 TRBJ2-7 TRBV10-3 AIGDRVTYEQY
12 TRBJ2-1 TRBV7-2 ASSHHSSYNEQF
13 TRBJ2-1 TRBV2 ASSELASGSNEQF
14 TRBJ2-5 TRBV6-5 ASSYLDRAFGETQY
10 TRBJ2-7 TRBV6-5 ASSYRGREQY
11 TRBJ2-1 TRBV11-2 ASSLGGSDEQF
10 TRBJ2-7 TRBV11-2 ASSLDRYEQY
18 TRBJ2-3 TRBV5-1 ASSLVSGTSGRGWTDTQY
15 TRBJ2-7 TRBV10-3 AISETGTPSFSYEQY
12 TRBJ1-1 TRBV5-1 ASSLEAAETEAF
13 TRBJ2-7 TRBV7-8 ASSSPGQGSYEQY
12 TRBJ2-4 TRBV7-3 ASSPRGGRDIQY
14 TRBJ1-1 TRBV4-1 ASSQDLERMNTEAF
13 TRBJ1-2 TRBV19 ASSTRTEGHYGYT
12 TRBJ2-5 TRBV5-1 ASDLKGAQETQY
11 TRBJ2-3 TRBV6-5 ASSRQGINTQY
15 TRBJ2-3 TRBV9 ASSGPGLAENTDTQY
12 TRBJ2-7 TRBV15 ATSRELAAYEQY
13 TRBJ1-3 TRBV27 ASRPGIGPGNTIY